This TCR beta chain comes out of a study of T cell responses to AZD1222 COVID-19 vaccine. Study-wide results and limits: Spike-specific TCR repertoires showed rising breadth and depth after two AZD1222 doses.

Regarding this clone: Its antigen remains unidentified.

Trimming removed 1 base at V and 0 bases at J, with 10 bases between. CDR3 size: 16 residues. Germline V gene sequence: CDR1 SGHAT, CDR2 FQNNGV. TCRdb's copy holds only in-frame clones and misses some; the assay was immunoSEQ multiplex PCR. Of some 150,000 clones in the sample, roughly 94% were seen once. The sample in question was peripheral blood, obtained on day 0 of AZD1222 vaccination. The TCR sequence derives from an adult in good health. This sequence joins TRBV11-2 and TRBJ2-1, with a weak D call TRBD2 (5 bases). CDR3 coding DNA: TGTGCCAGCAGCTTAGGCGGGCTCCGCTCCTACAATGAGCAGTTCTTC. Protein: CASSLGGLRSYNEQFF.